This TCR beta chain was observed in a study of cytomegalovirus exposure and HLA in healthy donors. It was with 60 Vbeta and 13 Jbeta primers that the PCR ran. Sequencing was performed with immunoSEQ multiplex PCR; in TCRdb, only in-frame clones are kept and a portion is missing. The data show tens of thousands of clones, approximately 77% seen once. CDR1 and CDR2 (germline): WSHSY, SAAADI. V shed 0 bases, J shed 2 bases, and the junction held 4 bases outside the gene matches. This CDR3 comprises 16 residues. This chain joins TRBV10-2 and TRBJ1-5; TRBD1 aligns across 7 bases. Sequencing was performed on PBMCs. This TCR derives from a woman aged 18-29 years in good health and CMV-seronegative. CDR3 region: CASSESLGGGNQPQHF. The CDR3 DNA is TGCGCCAGCAGTGAGTCGCTAGGGGGCGGCAATCAGCCCCAGCATTTT.